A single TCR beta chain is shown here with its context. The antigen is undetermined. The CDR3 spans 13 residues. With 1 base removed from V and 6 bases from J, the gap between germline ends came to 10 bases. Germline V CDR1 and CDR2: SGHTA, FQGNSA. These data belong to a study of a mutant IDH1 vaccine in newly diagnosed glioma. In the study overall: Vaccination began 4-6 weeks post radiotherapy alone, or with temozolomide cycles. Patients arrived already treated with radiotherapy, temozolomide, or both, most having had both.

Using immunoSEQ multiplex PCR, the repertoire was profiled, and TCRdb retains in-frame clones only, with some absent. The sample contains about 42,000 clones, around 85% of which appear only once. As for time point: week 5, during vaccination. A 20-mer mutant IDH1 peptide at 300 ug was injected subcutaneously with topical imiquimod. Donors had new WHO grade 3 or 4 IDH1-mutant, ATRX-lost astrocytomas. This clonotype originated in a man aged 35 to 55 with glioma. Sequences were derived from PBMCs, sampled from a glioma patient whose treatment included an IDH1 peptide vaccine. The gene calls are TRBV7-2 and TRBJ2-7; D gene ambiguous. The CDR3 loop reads CASSLVGGFEQYF. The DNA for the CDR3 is TGTGCCAGCAGCTTAGTCGGTGGTTTCGAGCAGTACTTC.